This passage covers 28 T cell receptor beta chains from one sample sequenced in a study of T cells in Graves' hyperthyroidism and ophthalmopathy. Amplification yielded TCR beta CDR3 regions, with RNA transcripts as the source. First-round RT-PCR of the TCR CDR3 relied on the HTBI primer set. TCRdb reprocessed the multiplex PCR reads via MiXCR and lists one record per CDR3 protein. This table has more than 500,000 distinct CDR3 sequences, 46% appearing once. The sequenced sample consisted of peripheral blood or thyroid tissue (not recorded which). These receptor sequences come from an adult woman with Graves' disease, either hyperthyroidism or ophthalmopathy (not recorded which).

In this sample, this clonotype turned up a few times. A much larger clone differs from this one at a single base, so this may be a read error. CDR3 amino acids: CASSHARGHTGELLF. The CDR3 coding sequence is TGTGCTAGCAGCCACGCAAGGGGGCATACCGGGGAGCTGCTTTTT. The rearrangement links TRBV7-7 to TRBJ2-2, with 7 bases fitting TRBD1. Germline CDR1 SSHAT, CDR2 FNYEAQ (reference sequence). The CDR3 totals 15 residues.

Note on this clonotype: This sequence may be a read error, since a much larger clone differs from it by one base. The chain has TRBV5-5 and TRBJ1-1; the D is unclear. Per germline, CDR1 SGHKS and CDR2 YYEKEE (reference sequence). This CDR3 has 11 amino acids. The CDR3 here is CASSFGAEALF. Here the CDR3 DNA reads TGTGCCAGCAGCTTTGGTGCTGAAGCTCTCTTT.

The chain uses TRBV20-1 and TRBJ1-1; D gene uncertain. Germline V gene lookup returns CDR1 DFQATT and CDR2 SNEGSKA (reference sequence). Between the trimmed V and J ends, which lost 1 base and 0 bases, there was a span of 9 bases. This CDR3 spans 14 amino acids. DNA for the CDR3: TGCAGTGCTAGAGGAGCAGTTATGAACACTGAAGCTTTCTTT. Residues: CSARGAVMNTEAFF.

This rearrangement joins TRBV4-2 to TRBJ2-3, with D maybe TRBD1 (5 bases). This CDR3 spans 16 amino acids. From germline, CDR1 is LGHNA and CDR2 YNFKEQ. Trimming pared 0 bases from V and 1 base from J, leaving 11 bases between. DNA of the CDR3: TGTGCCAGCAGCCAAGATCAGGGCGGAGGCACAGATACGCAGTATTTT. It encodes CASSQDQGGGTDTQYF.

This clonotype was observed a single time. This chain links TRBV10-3 with TRBJ2-7; D ambiguous. In germline, CDR1 is ENHRY, CDR2 SYGVKD. The CDR3 loop spans 15 amino acids. Trimming pared 10 bases from V and 3 bases from J, leaving 22 bases between. The CDR3 here is CATRQMDGVRYEQYF. Here the CDR3 DNA reads TGTGCCACCCGACAAATGGATGGGGTCCGCTACGAGCAGTACTTC.

At least ten counts were recorded for this clonotype. The V gene is TRBV5-1, the J gene TRBJ2-7; D may match TRBD1 or TRBD2 (5 bases each). From germline, CDR1 is SGHRS and CDR2 YFSETQ. This CDR3 has 13 amino acids. The V end lost 0 bases, the J end lost 4 bases, and 8 bases lay between the germline ends. The DNA of the CDR3 is TGCGCCAGCAGCTTGGCAGGGACGTACGAGCAGTACTTC. Translating gives CASSLAGTYEQYF. The full variable domain, rest sourced from reference TRBV5-1 and TRBJ2-7, is KAGVTQTPRYLIKTRGQQVTLSCSPISGHRSVSWYQQTPGQGLQFLFEYFSETQRNKGNFPGRFSGRQFSNSRSEMNVSTLELGDSALYLCASSLAGTYEQYFGPGTRLTVT.

The rearrangement links TRBV7-2 to TRBJ1-4; TRBD1 matches 7 bases. V dropped 5 bases and J dropped 5; count of bases not matched to a gene: 8. The length of the CDR3 is 15 residues. Germline lookup yields CDR1 SGHTA and CDR2 FQGNSA. CDR3 bases: TGTGCCAGCAGCCTTATGACAGGGCCAAATGAAAAACTGTTTTTT. It encodes CASSLMTGPNEKLFF.

This clonotype appeared a single time. The gene calls are TRBV20-1 and TRBJ2-5; TRBD1 might be the D (8 bases). Germline CDR1 DFQATT, CDR2 SNEGSKA (reference sequence). The V end was cut by 3 bases, the J end by 1 base, with 15 bases between. This CDR3 region has 15 residues. The CDR3 region is CSARQHRGGQETQYF. As DNA, the CDR3 is TGCAGTGCTAGGCAGCACAGGGGGGGCCAAGAGACCCAGTACTTC.

This clonotype appeared many times. The J gene is TRBJ1-2, the V gene TRBV2, with D unclear. Germline-derived CDR1 and CDR2 are SNHLY and FYNNEI. Trimming shortened V by 8 bases and J by 8 bases, and 9 bases separated the two germline ends. The CDR3 has 10 residues. This chain's CDR3 is CASVAQGYTF. CDR3 bases: TGTGCCAGCGTGGCTCAAGGCTACACCTTC.

This clonotype was found many times. V usage is TRBV11-2 and J usage is TRBJ2-7; a weak D match, TRBD1 (7 bases). The germline gives CDR1 SGHAT, CDR2 FQNNGV. V shed 5 bases and J shed 4 bases, with 24 bases lying between them. This CDR3 has 17 amino acids. DNA of the CDR3: TGTGCCAGCAGCCCCTTAAAGGGACAGCGGGTAGTGTACGAGCAGTACTTC. Translated: CASSPLKGQRVVYEQYF.

This clonotype was picked up many times. The genes are TRBV5-4 and TRBJ2-5; TRBD1 might be the D (7 bases). The CDR3 is 14 amino acids. Germline V CDR1 and CDR2: SGHNT, YYREEE (reference sequence). Trimming pared 5 bases from V and 7 bases from J, leaving 18 bases between. The CDR3 nucleotides read TGTGCCAGCAGTAGCGAGGGGGCGGGGACGACCCAGTACTTC. Its translation is CASSSEGAGTTQYF. Based on the CDR3 plus reference TRBV5-4 and TRBJ2-5, the full variable domain is ETGVTQSPTHLIKTRGQQVTLRCSSQSGHNTVSWYQQALGQGPQFIFQYYREEENGRGNFPPRFSGLQFPNYSSELNVNALELDDSALYLCASSSEGAGTTQYFGPGTRLLVL.

The V and J genes are TRBV25-1 and TRBJ1-2; D perhaps matches TRBD1 (6 bases). V was clipped by 6 bases and J by 10 bases, with 9 bases between them. Germline loops: CDR1 MGHDK, CDR2 SYGVNS. The CDR3 runs 10 residues. The CDR3 spells CASSTGTYTF. CDR3 sequence (DNA): TGTGCCAGCAGCACAGGGACCTACACCTTC.

CDR3 sequence: CASNYRGGTDSPLHF. The CDR3 DNA follows: TGTGCCAGTAACTACCGCGGGGGTACGGATTCACCCCTCCACTTT. The genes are TRBV19 and TRBJ1-6; possibly TRBD1 for D (5 bases). Trimming shortened V by 7 bases and J by 8 bases, and 18 bases separated the two germline ends. The CDR3 is 15 amino acids. Germline V gene data show CDR1 as LNHDA and CDR2 as SQIVND (reference sequence).

As concerns this clonotype: Because it lacks the conserved phenylalanine or tryptophan at the end, this CDR3 is likely a read error. The limits of the CDR3 on the DNA are not certain, so only TCRdb's listed CDR3 is given. The gene calls are TRBV19 and TRBJ1-4; the table gives TRBD1 as D, unverified against the DNA. Per the germline V gene, CDR1 is LNHDA and CDR2 is SQIVND (reference sequence). From its first to its last residue, the CDR3 has 10 amino acids. This chain's CDR3 is CASSRRTGVG.

The J gene is TRBJ1-1, the V gene TRBV5-1; 7 positions match TRBD1. CDR3 length: 15 residues. Germline CDR1 is SGHRS and CDR2 is YFSETQ. J was trimmed by 3 bases and V by 2 bases; bases with no gene match: 7. The CDR3 DNA sequence: TGCGCCAGCAGCTTATTAGGACAGGAGGACACTGAAGCTTTCTTT. This encodes CASSLLGQEDTEAFF.

In its sample, this clonotype was seen many times. The V gene is TRBV24-1, the J gene TRBJ1-5, with TRBD1 identical over 11 bases. V was clipped by 9 bases and J by 0 bases; unmatched bases: 6. Germline V gives CDR1 KGHDR, CDR2 SFDVKD. The CDR3 runs to 16 residues. CDR3 nucleotides: TGTGCCACCCTCCCGGACAGGGGGCTTAGCAATCAGCCCCAGCATTTT. Protein product: CATLPDRGLSNQPQHF.

A note on this clonotype: Germline is not matched at one junction end, which may reflect a read error. V gene TRBV7-9 combines with J gene TRBJ1-4; D uncertain. Germline loops: CDR1 SEHNR, CDR2 FQNEAQ (reference sequence). The CDR3 has 14 residues. CDR3 amino acids: CASSFRKGGEKLLF. The CDR3 nucleotides are TGTGCCAGCAGCTTCCGAAAGGGTGGGGAAAAACTGTTGTTT.

There are many counts of this clonotype. The genes are TRBV7-2 and TRBJ2-5; no clear D. CDR1 and CDR2 from the germline V gene are SGHTA and FQGNSA. The CDR3 contains 15 residues. V gave up 5 bases and J gave up 1 base, with 14 bases separating them. CDR3 residues: CASSLGRRIQETQYF. The CDR3 DNA is TGTGCCAGCAGCCTTGGACGCAGGATCCAAGAGACCCAGTACTTC.

This clonotype was seen at least ten times. The gene calls are TRBV9 and TRBJ2-7; 12 bases are a match to TRBD1. Per the germline V gene, CDR1 is SGDLS and CDR2 is YYNGEE. V was pared by 3 bases and J by 2 bases, with 3 bases of the junction left unmatched. The CDR3 runs to 15 residues. The CDR3 sequence is CASSAGTGGPYEQYF. The CDR3, as DNA: TGTGCCAGCAGCGCCGGGACAGGGGGCCCCTACGAGCAGTACTTC.

This chain uses TRBV10-1 with TRBJ1-5; 8 bases align to TRBD1. The CDR3 consists of 16 residues. Germline V lookup: CDR1 WNHNN, CDR2 SYGVQD (reference sequence). V was pared by 3 bases and J by 3 bases, with 7 bases of the junction left unmatched. CDR3 in amino acids: CASSDPDRVHNQPQHF. CDR3 sequence (DNA): TGCGCCAGCAGTGACCCGGACAGGGTTCACAATCAGCCCCAGCATTTT.

V gene TRBV15 combines with J gene TRBJ1-6; D is unclear. Germline V CDR1 and CDR2: LNHNV, YYDKDF (reference sequence). V lost 0 bases and J lost 7, with 7 bases in between. This CDR3 is 14 amino acids long. CDR3 nucleotides: TGTGCCACCAGCAGAGATTTCTGGAATTCACCCCTCCACTTT. Translated, it gives CATSRDFWNSPLHF.

This clonotype was recorded many times. The chain links TRBV6-1 to TRBJ2-5, with D possibly being TRBD1 (5 bases). Trimming pared 6 bases from V and 1 base from J, leaving 9 bases between. The germline gives CDR1 MNHNS, CDR2 SASEGT. The CDR3 consists of 13 residues. CDR3 residues: CASRFRGQETQYF. As DNA, the CDR3 is TGTGCCAGCAGATTTAGGGGCCAAGAGACCCAGTACTTC.

The J gene is TRBJ1-4, the V gene TRBV20-1; weak D call: TRBD1 (5 bases). V gave up 6 bases and J gave up 8 bases, with 22 bases separating them. The CDR3 extends over 15 amino acids. Per germline, CDR1 DFQATT and CDR2 SNEGSKA (reference sequence). CDR3 DNA sequence: TGCAGTGCAACCGGGACGATGAACACCGGGGAAAAACTGTTTTTT. As protein: CSATGTMNTGEKLFF.

This clonotype was observed many times. This chain links TRBV28 with TRBJ1-2, with no clear D. V was shortened by 8 bases and J by 4 bases, with 14 bases between the two germline ends. The CDR3 consists of 13 residues. Germline CDR1 and CDR2: MDHEN and SYDVKM. The CDR3 sequence is CASGSGRGYGYTF. The CDR3 bases are TGTGCCAGCGGTTCGGGCCGAGGCTATGGCTACACCTTC.

This chain links TRBV7-8 with TRBJ1-2; D unclear. Germline CDR1 and CDR2: SGHVS and FQNEAQ. The CDR3 contains 17 residues. The V and J ends lost 5 bases and 3 bases respectively, with 22 bases between them. CDR3 DNA sequence: TGTGCCAGCAGCCCGTTCCTATTGACCCGAGAGGACTATGGCTACACCTTC. It yields the protein CASSPFLLTREDYGYTF.

This clonotype came up once. The J gene is TRBJ2-7, the V gene TRBV20-1, with TRBD2 identical over 7 bases. V shed 5 bases, J shed 5 bases, and the junction held 15 bases outside the gene matches. The germline CDR1 and CDR2 sequences are DFQATT and SNEGSKA (reference sequence). This CDR3 has 15 residues. As DNA, the CDR3 is TGCAGTGCTCTCTCCTTCGGGGGGACGAGGAACGAGCAGTACTTC. It yields the protein CSALSFGGTRNEQYF.

This clonotype was seen at least ten times. DNA for the CDR3: TGTGCCATCAGTCAGGGGACCAATCAGCCCCAGCATTTT. Its protein product is CAISQGTNQPQHF. The V call is TRBV10-3, the J call TRBJ1-5; a possible D gene is TRBD1 (6 bases). Trimming shortened V by 5 bases and J by 3 bases, and 8 bases separated the two germline ends. The CDR3 spans 13 residues. Per the germline V gene, CDR1 is ENHRY and CDR2 is SYGVKD.

This clonotype has ten or more counts. The CDR3 nucleotides are TGTGCCAGCAGCCAAGCTACTGAGAACACTGAAGCTTTCTTT. As protein: CASSQATENTEAFF. The chain uses TRBV3-1 and TRBJ1-1; D gene uncertain. In germline, CDR1 is LGHDT, CDR2 YNNKEL (reference sequence). The CDR3 length is 14 residues. V gave up 1 base and J gave up 1 base, with 7 bases separating them.